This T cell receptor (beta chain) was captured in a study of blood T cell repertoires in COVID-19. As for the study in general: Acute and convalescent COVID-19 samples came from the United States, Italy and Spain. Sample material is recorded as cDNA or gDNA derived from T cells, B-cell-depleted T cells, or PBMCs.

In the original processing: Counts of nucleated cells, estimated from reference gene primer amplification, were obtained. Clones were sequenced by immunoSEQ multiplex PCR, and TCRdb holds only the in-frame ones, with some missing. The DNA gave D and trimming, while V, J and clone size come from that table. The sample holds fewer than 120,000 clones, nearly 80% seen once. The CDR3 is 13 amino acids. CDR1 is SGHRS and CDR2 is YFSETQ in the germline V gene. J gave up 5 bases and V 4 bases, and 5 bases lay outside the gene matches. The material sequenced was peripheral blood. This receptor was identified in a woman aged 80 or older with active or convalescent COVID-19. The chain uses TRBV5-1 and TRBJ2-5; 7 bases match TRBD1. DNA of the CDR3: TGCGCCAGCAGCGCAGGGGGAAAGGAGACCCAGTACTTC. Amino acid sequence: CASSAGGKETQYF.